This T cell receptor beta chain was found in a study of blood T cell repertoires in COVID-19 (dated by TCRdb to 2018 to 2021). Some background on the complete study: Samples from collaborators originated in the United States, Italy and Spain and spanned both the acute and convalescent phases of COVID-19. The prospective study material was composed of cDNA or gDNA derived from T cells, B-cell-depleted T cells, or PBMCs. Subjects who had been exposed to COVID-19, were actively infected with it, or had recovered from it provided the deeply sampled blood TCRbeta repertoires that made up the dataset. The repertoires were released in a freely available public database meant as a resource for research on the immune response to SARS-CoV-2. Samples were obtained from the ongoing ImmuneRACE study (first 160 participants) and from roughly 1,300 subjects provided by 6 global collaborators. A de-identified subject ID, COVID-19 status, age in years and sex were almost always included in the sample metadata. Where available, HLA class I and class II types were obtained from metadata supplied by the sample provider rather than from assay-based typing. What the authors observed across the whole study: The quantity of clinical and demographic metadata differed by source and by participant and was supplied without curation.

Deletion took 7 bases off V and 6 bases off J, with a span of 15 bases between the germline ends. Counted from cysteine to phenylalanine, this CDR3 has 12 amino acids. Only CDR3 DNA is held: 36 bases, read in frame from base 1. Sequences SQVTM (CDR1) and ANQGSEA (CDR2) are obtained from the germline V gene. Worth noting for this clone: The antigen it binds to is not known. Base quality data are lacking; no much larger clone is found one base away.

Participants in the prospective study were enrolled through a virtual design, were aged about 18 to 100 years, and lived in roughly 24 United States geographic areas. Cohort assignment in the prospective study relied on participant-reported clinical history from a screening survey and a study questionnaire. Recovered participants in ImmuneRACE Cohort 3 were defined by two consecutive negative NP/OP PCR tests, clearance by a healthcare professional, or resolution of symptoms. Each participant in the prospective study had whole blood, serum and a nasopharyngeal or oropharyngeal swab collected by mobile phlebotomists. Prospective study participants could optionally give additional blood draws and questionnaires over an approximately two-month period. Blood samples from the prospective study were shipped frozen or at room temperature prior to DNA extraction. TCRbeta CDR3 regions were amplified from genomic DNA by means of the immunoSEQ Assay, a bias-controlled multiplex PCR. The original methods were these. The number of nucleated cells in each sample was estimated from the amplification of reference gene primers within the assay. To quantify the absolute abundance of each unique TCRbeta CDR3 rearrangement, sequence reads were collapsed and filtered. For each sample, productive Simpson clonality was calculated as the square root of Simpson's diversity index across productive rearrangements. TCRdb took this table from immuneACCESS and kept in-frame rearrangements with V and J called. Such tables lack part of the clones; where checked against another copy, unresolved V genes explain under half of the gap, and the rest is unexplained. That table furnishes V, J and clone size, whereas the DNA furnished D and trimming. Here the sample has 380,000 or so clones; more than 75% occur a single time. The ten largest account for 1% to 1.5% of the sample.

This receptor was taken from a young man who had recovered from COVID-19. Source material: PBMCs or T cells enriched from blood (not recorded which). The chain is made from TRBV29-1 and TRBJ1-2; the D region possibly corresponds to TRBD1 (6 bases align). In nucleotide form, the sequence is TGCAGCGCCCCGGACAGCACACATGGCTACACCTTC. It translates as CSAPDSTHGYTF.